This T cell receptor (beta chain) was captured in a study of T cells in Graves' hyperthyroidism and ophthalmopathy. V lost 6 bases to trimming and J lost 1 base, with 6 bases between them. Germline CDR1 and CDR2: KGHSH and LQKENI. The CDR3 sequence is 13 residues long. Findings and caveats of the study: In the analysis, a 13 V-J model separated ophthalmopathy from stable hyperthyroidism.

Amplified regions were TCR beta CDR3 sequences from RNA transcripts. The TCR CDR3 was amplified in a first-round RT-PCR using the HTBI primer set. TCRdb redid the calling of the multiplex PCR reads with MiXCR, one entry per CDR3 protein. The sample lists hundreds of thousands of distinct CDR3 sequences, approximately 20% occurring once. In this sample, this clonotype turned up many times. Its antigen is unknown. The clonotype comes from a middle-aged man with Graves' ophthalmopathy. The gene calls are TRBV18 and TRBJ1-4, with D perhaps TRBD1 (5 bases). The specimen sequenced was blood. This CDR3 reads CASSQGTNEKLFF. In DNA form, the CDR3 reads TGTGCCAGCTCTCAGGGAACTAATGAAAAACTGTTTTTT.